The next 26 T cell receptor beta chains were all read from a single sample in a study of blood T cell repertoires in COVID-19. Clones were read by immunoSEQ multiplex PCR, and TCRdb kept only the in-frame ones, dropping some. Counted here are around 80,000 clones, approximately 80% occurring once; the ten biggest clones make up 12%. Sequencing was performed on peripheral blood. Receptor source: a man aged 80 or over with acute or convalescent COVID-19.

The gene calls are TRBV2 and TRBJ2-7; unclear D gene. The CDR3 consists of 13 residues. The germline gives CDR1 SNHLY, CDR2 FYNNEI. Between the trimmed V and J ends, which lost 5 bases and 3 bases, there was a span of 11 bases. The chain's CDR3 is CASSLGGNYEQYF. The CDR3 region has the DNA TGTGCCAGCAGTCTCGGTGGTAACTACGAGCAGTACTTC.

This clone occurred a few times. The chain combines TRBV19 with TRBJ1-2; TRBD1 matches at 7 bases. The CDR3 has 18 amino acids. Looked up from germline, CDR1 is LNHDA and CDR2 is SQIVND (reference sequence). V gave up 4 bases and J gave up 0 bases; unmatched junction bases: 14. CDR3 residues: CASSRLTGKMGANYGYTF. The CDR3 coding sequence is TGTGCCAGTAGTAGACTGACAGGGAAGATGGGGGCTAACTATGGCTACACCTTC.

The chain employs TRBV7-2 and TRBJ1-2, with TRBD1 matching 8 bases. The V and J ends lost 5 bases and 4 bases, in that order; junction bases with no gene match: 12. From germline, CDR1 is SGHTA and CDR2 FQGNSA. There are 16 residues in the CDR3. CDR3 DNA: TGTGCCAGCAGCGCCGACGGGGGACAGGCTATCTATGGCTACACCTTC. Its protein product is CASSADGGQAIYGYTF. The variable domain in full, completed from reference TRBV7-2 and TRBJ1-2, reads GAGVSQSPSNKVTEKGKDVELRCDPISGHTALYWYRQSLGQGLEFLIYFQGNSAPDKSGLPSDRFSAERTGGSVSTLTIQRTQQEDSAVYLCASSADGGQAIYGYTFGSGTRLTVV.

This chain connects TRBV5-1 to TRBJ2-2; D gene ambiguous. The CDR3 runs 12 residues. From germline, CDR1 is SGHRS and CDR2 YFSETQ. Between the trimmed V and J ends, which lost 4 bases and 4 bases, there was a span of 5 bases. The CDR3: CASSQATGELFF. For the CDR3, the DNA is TGCGCCAGCAGCCAAGCCACCGGGGAGCTGTTTTTT. The full variable domain, in which reference TRBV5-1 and TRBJ2-2 provide the parts outside the CDR3, is KAGVTQTPRYLIKTRGQQVTLSCSPISGHRSVSWYQQTPGQGLQFLFEYFSETQRNKGNFPGRFSGRQFSNSRSEMNVSTLELGDSALYLCASSQATGELFFGEGSRLTVL.

The chain couples TRBV5-1 to TRBJ1-4; D perhaps matches TRBD1 (6 bases). This CDR3 is built from 14 residues. V lost 4 bases, J lost 9 bases, and 16 bases lay in between. Per the germline V gene, CDR1 is SGHRS and CDR2 is YFSETQ. CDR3: CASSADGTQKKLFF. In DNA form, the CDR3 reads TGCGCCAGCAGCGCCGACGGGACACAAAAAAAACTGTTTTTT.

This clone was seen more than once but under ten times. The sample holds other DNA sequences that translate to the same CDR3. CDR3 nucleotide sequence: TGCGCCAGCAGCTCTAGCGGGGGCACAGATACGCAGTATTTT. Protein: CASSSSGGTDTQYF. The chain uses TRBV5-1 and TRBJ2-3, with 9 bases aligning to TRBD2. The CDR3 runs 14 residues. CDR1 is SGHRS and CDR2 is YFSETQ in the germline V gene. V gave up 3 bases and J gave up 1 base; unmatched junction bases: 0.

V usage is TRBV6-1 and J usage is TRBJ2-1; TRBD1 might be the D (6 bases). The length of the CDR3 is 18 residues. Trimming took off 0 bases at V and 0 bases at J, with 15 bases between the two ends. Germline V gene sequence: CDR1 MNHNS, CDR2 SASEGT. In DNA, the CDR3 is TGTGCCAGCAGTGAAGCCCGACAGGTGTCTCGCTCCTACAATGAGCAGTTCTTC. Amino acids: CASSEARQVSRSYNEQFF.

In its sample, this clone was seen once. The CDR3 DNA reads TGCGCCAGCAGCCAAGACCAGGGCCAGGGAATAAGGTCACCCCTCCACTTT. Translation gives CASSQDQGQGIRSPLHF. The chain uses TRBV4-1 and TRBJ1-6, with D possibly being TRBD1 (5 bases). The CDR3 contains 17 residues. The germline gives CDR1 MGHRA, CDR2 YSYEKL. V was cut by 0 bases and J by 10 bases, with 19 bases left in between.

The rearrangement links TRBV7-9 to TRBJ1-6; 9 bases are a match to TRBD1. The V gene's germline CDR1 is SEHNR and CDR2 FQNEAQ (reference sequence). The CDR3 length is 16 residues. After removal of 3 bases from V and 7 bases from J, the junction contained 7 bases not matched to a gene. In DNA, the CDR3 is TGTGCCAGCAGCTTCGCCGGGACAGGGAACAATTCACCCCTCCACTTT. It translates to CASSFAGTGNNSPLHF.

The chain employs TRBV6-5 and TRBJ1-2; TRBD1 aligns across 10 bases. The CDR3 totals 14 residues. The germline V gene has CDR1 MNHEY and CDR2 SVGAGI. Unmatched junction bases numbered 5, after V lost 4 bases and J lost 6 bases. CDR3 DNA sequence: TGTGCCAGCAGTTCCAGGGGGACAGGGGATGGCTACACCTTC. It specifies CASSSRGTGDGYTF.

This chain links TRBV19 with TRBJ2-5; 8 nucleotides line up with TRBD1. The germline V gene has CDR1 LNHDA and CDR2 SQIVND (reference sequence). The CDR3 contains 14 residues. Trimming removed 8 bases from V and 4 bases from J; junction bases left unmatched: 9. CDR3 residues: CASQADRDGETQYF. Written as DNA, the CDR3 is TGTGCCAGTCAAGCGGACAGGGACGGAGAGACCCAGTACTTC.

V usage is TRBV3-1 (or the pseudogene TRBV3-2) and J usage is TRBJ1-1, with D unresolved. Per germline, CDR1 LGHDT and CDR2 YNNKEL (reference sequence). V lost 4 bases, J lost 1 base, and 10 bases lay in between. The CDR3 is made up of 14 amino acids. In DNA, the CDR3 is TGTGCCAGCAGCCTTAGGATAGCGAACACTGAAGCTTTCTTT. It is translated as CASSLRIANTEAFF.

The chain recombines TRBV4-1 with TRBJ2-5, with a weak D call TRBD1 (7 bases). Germline CDR1 MGHRA, CDR2 YSYEKL. The CDR3 totals 15 residues. Trimming stripped 4 bases from V and 2 bases from J, with 14 bases between. The CDR3 DNA sequence: TGCGCCAGCAGCCTGGGCAGGGGGGATCAAGAGACCCAGTACTTC. It encodes CASSLGRGDQETQYF.

The rearrangement joins TRBV30 to TRBJ1-2, with TRBD1 identical over 9 bases. With V trimmed by 1 base and J by 4 bases, 4 bases remained unmatched. This CDR3 spans 14 amino acids. Germline CDR1 GTSNPN, CDR2 SVGIG (reference sequence). The CDR3, as DNA: TGTGCCTGGAGTGAACAGGGGGCAACCTATGGCTACACCTTC. Its translation: CAWSEQGATYGYTF.

This clone was recorded only once. This chain joins TRBV6-6 and TRBJ1-3, with TRBD1 matching over 7 bases. Germline CDR1 and CDR2: MNHNY and SVGAGI (reference sequence). The CDR3 has 15 residues. Trimming removed 4 bases from V and 1 base from J; junction bases left unmatched: 4. The CDR3 reads CASSFSTGSGNTIYF. The CDR3 DNA reads TGTGCCAGCAGTTTTTCGACAGGGTCTGGAAACACCATATATTTT.

The rearrangement uses TRBV5-1 and TRBJ2-2, with D maybe TRBD2 (7 bases). This CDR3 region has 16 residues. Germline assignment: CDR1 SGHRS and CDR2 YFSETQ. With 2 bases removed from V and 0 bases from J, the gap between germline ends came to 11 bases. The CDR3 nucleotides are TGCGCCAGCAGCTTTCAAGGGGGGGCGAACACCGGGGAGCTGTTTTTT. It codes for CASSFQGGANTGELFF. Complete variable domain (other parts from reference TRBV5-1 and TRBJ2-2): KAGVTQTPRYLIKTRGQQVTLSCSPISGHRSVSWYQQTPGQGLQFLFEYFSETQRNKGNFPGRFSGRQFSNSRSEMNVSTLELGDSALYLCASSFQGGANTGELFFGEGSRLTVL.

The rearrangement links TRBV30 to TRBJ2-5; perhaps TRBD2 as D (5 bases). Trimming took off 4 bases at V and 4 bases at J, with 19 bases between the two ends. This CDR3 is 15 amino acids long. Germline loops: CDR1 GTSNPN, CDR2 SVGIG (reference sequence). CDR3 residues: CAWKLGSVNLETQYF. DNA for the CDR3: TGTGCCTGGAAGCTAGGGAGTGTGAATTTAGAGACCCAGTACTTC. Filled out from reference TRBV30 and TRBJ2-5, the complete variable domain reads SQTIHQWPATLVQPVGSPLSLECTVEGTSNPNLYWYRQAAGRGLQLLFYSVGIGQISSEVPQNLSASRPQDRQFILSSKKLLLSDSGFYLCAWKLGSVNLETQYFGPGTRLLVL.

The genes are TRBV27 and TRBJ1-5; no clear D. The germline CDR1 and CDR2 sequences are MNHEY and SMNVEV (reference sequence). V dropped 6 bases and J dropped 7 bases, with 10 bases sitting between them. This CDR3 spans 12 amino acids. The CDR3 loop is CASRGERQPQHF. The CDR3 nucleotides are TGTGCCAGCAGGGGCGAAAGGCAGCCCCAGCATTTT.

This clone was seen just once. The chain recombines TRBV6-5 with TRBJ2-1; possible D gene TRBD1, 6 bases. Germline V gene sequence: CDR1 MNHEY, CDR2 SVGAGI. Trimming pared 11 bases from V and 4 bases from J, leaving 18 bases between. The CDR3 is made up of 14 amino acids. The CDR3 nucleotides are TGTGCCGTAGGGACACCGCCCCTATACAATGAGCAGTTCTTC. Protein: CAVGTPPLYNEQFF.

This rearrangement joins TRBV18 to TRBJ1-2, with D unclear. The CDR3 has 11 amino acids. Germline lookup yields CDR1 KGHSH and CDR2 LQKENI. The V end lost 5 bases, the J end lost 8 bases, and 9 bases lay between the germline ends. The chain's CDR3 is CASSEQQGYTF. The CDR3 DNA reads as TGTGCCAGCTCAGAACAACAGGGCTACACCTTC.

The J gene is TRBJ1-2, the V gene TRBV11-2; the match to TRBD1 covers 7 bases. Germline trimming cut 2 bases from V and 7 bases from J; bases unmatched to any gene: 10. CDR1 SGHAT and CDR2 FQNNGV come from the germline V gene. The CDR3 consists of 15 residues. In DNA, the CDR3 is TGTGCCAGCAGCTTATTACCGGGACAGCCCGGTGGCTACACCTTC. Its translation is CASSLLPGQPGGYTF.

The gene calls are TRBV9 and TRBJ2-3, with TRBD1 as a possible D gene (6 bases). CDR3 length equals 15 residues. Germline loops: CDR1 SGDLS, CDR2 YYNGEE. Between the trimmed V and J ends, which lost 6 bases and 3 bases, there was a span of 17 bases. CDR3 in amino acids: CASTQTHQGTDTQYF. CDR3 nucleotides: TGTGCCAGCACCCAGACTCACCAGGGGACAGATACGCAGTATTTT. The variable domain in full, with the rest retrieved from reference TRBV9 and TRBJ2-3, is DSGVTQTPKHLITATGQRVTLRCSPRSGDLSVYWYQQSLDQGLQFLIQYYNGEERAKGNILERFSAQQFPDLHSELNLSSLELGDSALYFCASTQTHQGTDTQYFGPGTRLTVL.

This clone was detected only a few times. This chain joins TRBV7-9 and TRBJ1-3; the D is unclear. The V gene lost 3 bases and the J gene lost 2 bases, with 11 bases spanning the gap. CDR3 length: 15 residues. Germline CDR1 is SEHNR and CDR2 is FQNEAQ (reference sequence). The CDR3: CASSFSPGTGNTIYF. The DNA of the CDR3 is TGTGCCAGCAGCTTTTCACCGGGGACTGGAAACACCATATATTTT.

V is TRBV3-1 (or the pseudogene TRBV3-2) and J is TRBJ1-2, with D unresolved. Trimming shortened V by 0 bases and J by 6 bases, and 17 bases separated the two germline ends. The CDR3 is 16 amino acids. Germline assignment: CDR1 LGHDT and CDR2 YNNKEL (reference sequence). The CDR3 DNA follows: TGTGCCAGCAGCCAAGATCTTCTGCGCGGGTCTGATGGCTACACCTTC. Its translation: CASSQDLLRGSDGYTF.

CDR3 coding DNA: TGTGCCAGCAGTACCCGGACTAGCGGGGGGCCGACAACTCTAACAGATACGCAGTATTTT. Translating gives CASSTRTSGGPTTLTDTQYF. V usage is TRBV6-2 or TRBV6-3 and J usage is TRBJ2-3; 14 nucleotides agree with TRBD2. This CDR3 comprises 20 residues. The J segment lost 3 bases and the V segment lost 5 bases, leaving 16 bases of the junction unmatched. Germline lookup yields CDR1 MNHEY and CDR2 SVGEGT.

This chain joins TRBV10-2 and TRBJ2-7; 11 bases fit TRBD1. V lost 7 bases to trimming and J lost 3 bases; unmatched junction nucleotides: 5. From germline, CDR1 is WSHSY and CDR2 SAAADI. The CDR3 length is 14 residues. The CDR3 protein is CASMRTGGNYEQYF. The DNA of the CDR3 is TGCGCCAGCATGAGGACAGGGGGCAACTACGAGCAGTACTTC.